This entry is about one T cell receptor beta chain. CDR1 and CDR2 from the germline V gene are MNHNS and SASEGT. Trimming at V came to 5 bases and at J to 8 bases, leaving 7 bases not matched to a gene. The CDR3 is 14 residues long. This sample stems from a study of cytomegalovirus exposure and HLA in healthy donors. Sequencing used immunoSEQ multiplex PCR; TCRdb keeps in-frame clones, though not all of them. The data show 150,000 to 200,000 clones, around 86% seen once. Specimen: PBMCs. This TCR derives from a man between 18 and 35 years old in good health and CMV-seropositive. The chain has TRBV6-1 and TRBJ1-2, with TRBD1 matching 11 bases. The CDR3 DNA follows: TGTGCCAGCAGTACGGCCGGGACAGGGGGAGGCTACACCTTC. Residues: CASSTAGTGGGYTF.